Described below is a single T cell receptor beta chain sequence and its context. In the authors' workflow: Amplifying reference gene primers gave estimates of nucleated cell counts. Repertoires were generated with immunoSEQ multiplex PCR, while TCRdb's copy carries only in-frame clones and drops some. Clone size and V and J calls were adopted from that table, with D and trimming inferred from the DNA. The sample records 200,000 to 300,000 clones, around 87% being singletons. Germline V gene data show CDR1 as LNHDA and CDR2 as SQIVND (reference sequence). CDR3 length: 15 residues. Trimming left V 4 bases short and J 0 bases short, with 11 bases between. This entry is derived from a study of blood T cell repertoires in COVID-19. Study background: The samples span acute and convalescent COVID-19 from the United States, Italy and Spain. Sample material is recorded as cDNA or gDNA derived from T cells, B-cell-depleted T cells, or PBMCs.

The TCR sequence derives from a woman aged 55-69 years with COVID-19, enrolled during active disease. The specimen sequenced was peripheral blood. The chain couples TRBV19 to TRBJ2-3, with D possibly matching TRBD1 (5 bases). This CDR3 reads CASSTRQLSTDTQYF. Written as DNA, the CDR3 is TGTGCCAGTAGTACGCGACAGCTTAGCACAGATACGCAGTATTTT.